The next 25 T cell receptor beta chains were all read from a single sample in a study of blood T cell repertoires in COVID-19. The assay was immunoSEQ multiplex PCR, and TCRdb's table has in-frame clones only and misses some. The repertoire holds approximately 260,000 clones, with 75% to 95% as singletons. The sample was PBMCs or T cells enriched from blood (not recorded which). All receptors derive from a woman aged 18-30 years who had recovered from COVID-19.

The chain links TRBV4-3 to TRBJ2-1; no reliable D call. Germline V gene lookup returns CDR1 LGHNA and CDR2 YSLEER. This CDR3 contains 12 residues. V lost 0 bases to trimming and J lost 9 bases, with 6 bases between them. The CDR3: CASSQDSFEQFF. Here the CDR3 DNA reads TGCGCCAGCAGCCAAGATTCCTTTGAGCAGTTCTTC.

The CDR3 sequence: CASSDPGQGVADTQYF. CDR3 bases: TGTGCCAGCAGTGACCCTGGACAGGGTGTCGCAGATACGCAGTATTTT. The chain joins TRBV28 to TRBJ2-3; 8 bases match TRBD1. Germline CDR1 reads MDHEN; CDR2 reads SYDVKM. The junction had 11 bases not matched to a gene; V was cut back by 5 bases and J by 4 bases. The CDR3 consists of 16 residues.

This chain joins TRBV7-2 and TRBJ2-1; 11 bases fit TRBD1. Per the germline V gene, CDR1 is SGHTA and CDR2 is FQGNSA. This CDR3 comprises 14 residues. Germline trimming cut 6 bases from V and 7 bases from J; bases unmatched to any gene: 5. In DNA form, the CDR3 reads TGTGCCAGCAGGGTGGACAGGGGGCGAAATGAGCAGTTCTTC. This encodes CASRVDRGRNEQFF.

The chain uses TRBV18 and TRBJ2-1; 11 bases are shared with TRBD2. Germline loops: CDR1 KGHSH, CDR2 LQKENI. This CDR3 comprises 15 residues. V was clipped by 6 bases and J by 4 bases; unmatched bases: 5. The CDR3 sequence is CASSPRLAGYNEQFF. In DNA form, the CDR3 reads TGTGCCAGCTCTCCCAGACTAGCGGGGTACAATGAGCAGTTCTTC.

This clone was recorded only once. The chain carries TRBV28 and TRBJ2-1, with 15 bases that match TRBD2. The CDR3 covers 16 residues. CDR1 and CDR2 (germline): MDHEN, SYDVKM. The ends lost 5 bases at V and 7 bases at J; junction bases unmatched: 6. The chain's CDR3 is CASSRAGTSGRNEQFF. In DNA form, the CDR3 reads TGTGCCAGCAGTAGAGCGGGGACTAGCGGGAGGAATGAGCAGTTCTTC.

V is TRBV19 and J is TRBJ2-7, with D perhaps matching TRBD2 (5 bases). V was clipped by 5 bases and J by 6 bases, with 14 bases between them. The germline V gene encodes CDR1 LNHDA and CDR2 SQIVND (reference sequence). The CDR3 extends over 13 amino acids. Written as DNA, the CDR3 is TGTGCCAGTAGTCTCCGAGGGTGGGGCGAGCAGTACTTC. This codes for CASSLRGWGEQYF.

V is TRBV7-8 and J is TRBJ1-5, with TRBD1 identical over 7 bases. The CDR3 loop spans 18 amino acids. CDR1 is SGHVS, CDR2 FQNEAQ, per germline. After removal of 7 bases from V and 0 bases from J, the junction contained 15 bases not matched to a gene. The CDR3 nucleotides are TGTGCCAGCACCCTAAGGTCAGGGGGTTTGAATAGCAATCAGCCCCAGCATTTT. Its protein is CASTLRSGGLNSNQPQHF.

V is TRBV7-2 and J is TRBJ1-5; D call uncertain. The CDR3 runs 13 residues. V was cut by 2 bases and J by 4 bases, with 6 bases left in between. Germline CDR1 reads SGHTA; CDR2 reads FQGNSA. The CDR3 region is CASSLSLNQPQHF. In nucleotides, the CDR3 is TGTGCCAGCAGCTTAAGCTTGAATCAGCCCCAGCATTTT. Full variable domain (missing parts from reference TRBV7-2 and TRBJ1-5): GAGVSQSPSNKVTEKGKDVELRCDPISGHTALYWYRQSLGQGLEFLIYFQGNSAPDKSGLPSDRFSAERTGGSVSTLTIQRTQQEDSAVYLCASSLSLNQPQHFGDGTRLSIL.

The V call is TRBV4-1, the J call TRBJ2-2, with D tentatively TRBD1 (6 bases). The CDR3 runs to 13 residues. Germline CDR1 reads MGHRA; CDR2 reads YSYEKL. V shed 2 bases and J shed 9 bases, with 10 bases lying between them. CDR3 coding DNA: TGCGCCAGCAGCCAACCAGGGGCCAGGGAGCTGTTTTTT. This encodes CASSQPGARELFF.

This clone has only one observation. This chain connects TRBV5-6 to TRBJ1-6; 9 bases line up with TRBD1. The CDR3 is 14 residues long. Trimming removed 4 bases from V and 10 bases from J; junction bases left unmatched: 6. Germline V CDR1 and CDR2: SGHDT, YYEEEE. This chain's CDR3 is CASSVRGQGSPLHF. In DNA, the CDR3 is TGTGCCAGCAGCGTGAGGGGACAGGGATCACCCCTCCACTTT.

V usage is TRBV5-1 and J usage is TRBJ2-7, with TRBD1 matching over 8 bases. This CDR3 contains 13 residues. CDR1 and CDR2 (germline): SGHRS, YFSETQ. Trimming took 6 bases from V and 7 from J; bases not matched to a gene: 9. CDR3 amino acids: CASKAGGDGEQYF. The CDR3 nucleotides are TGCGCCAGCAAGGCAGGGGGCGATGGGGAGCAGTACTTC.

The chain couples TRBV5-5 to TRBJ2-5; 9 bases are a match to TRBD2. Germline-derived CDR1 and CDR2 are SGHKS and YYEKEE (reference sequence). Trimming at V came to 1 base and at J to 1 base, leaving 8 bases not matched to a gene. The CDR3 covers 17 residues. The CDR3 region has the DNA TGTGCCAGCAGCTTGTCGGCTAGCGGGGCTTTCCAAGAGACCCAGTACTTC. Its protein product is CASSLSASGAFQETQYF.

The chain employs TRBV4-1 and TRBJ1-2; D uncertain. CDR1 MGHRA and CDR2 YSYEKL come from the germline V gene. The CDR3 has 14 amino acids. Trimming stripped 1 base from V and 4 bases from J, with 10 bases between. For the CDR3, the DNA is TGCGCCAGCAGCCAAGTAGGAGCACCCTATGGCTACACCTTC. Its translation is CASSQVGAPYGYTF.

Of note for this clone: The junction departs from the called germline gene at one end, perhaps through a read error. The chain is built from TRBV12-3 or TRBV12-4 and TRBJ1-1; D call uncertain. CDR3 length: 13 amino acids. The CDR3 coding sequence is TGTGCCAGCAGTTTAGTACCTGAGACACTTTATTCCTTT. This sequence encodes CASSLVPETLYSF.

This clone appeared once. This chain uses TRBV6-5 with TRBJ2-5; a possible D gene is TRBD1 (5 bases). Germline V CDR1 and CDR2: MNHEY, SVGAGI. This CDR3 is built from 12 residues. Trimming removed 8 bases at V and 1 base at J, with 8 bases between. The CDR3 sequence: CASLDSQETQYF. The CDR3 DNA is TGTGCCAGCCTCGACAGCCAAGAGACCCAGTACTTC.

The J gene is TRBJ2-3, the V gene TRBV6-4; 10 positions agree with TRBD2. After removal of 2 bases from V and 4 bases from J, the junction contained 0 bases not matched to a gene. Germline values: CDR1 MRHNA, CDR2 SNTAGT. This CDR3 has 14 residues. CDR3 bases: TGTGCCAGCAGTGACACTAGCGGGGCAGATACGCAGTATTTT. Translated, it gives CASSDTSGADTQYF.

The chain joins TRBV25-1 to TRBJ2-3; 8 bases line up with TRBD1. In germline, CDR1 is MGHDK, CDR2 SYGVNS. V gave up 8 bases and J gave up 4 bases; unmatched junction bases: 5. The CDR3 is made up of 13 amino acids. CDR3 DNA: TGTGCCAGCGGACGACAGGGGCCAGATACGCAGTATTTT. This codes for CASGRQGPDTQYF.

The chain links TRBV12-3 or TRBV12-4 to TRBJ1-2; D perhaps matches TRBD1 (5 bases). This CDR3 has 12 amino acids. The V end lost 6 bases, the J end lost 3 bases, and 8 bases lay between the germline ends. Here the CDR3 DNA reads TGTGCCAGCAGCAGGGTGGACTATGGCTACACCTTC. Translating gives CASSRVDYGYTF.

The V gene is TRBV28, the J gene TRBJ1-2; TRBD1 agrees at 8 bases. Germline CDR1 MDHEN, CDR2 SYDVKM. Losses at the gene ends were 3 bases for V and 6 bases for J; bases not matched to a gene: 15. There are 17 residues in the CDR3. CDR3 DNA sequence: TGTGCCAGCAGTTTTGGCGATCTTACAGGGGGATATAATGGCTACACCTTC. It yields the protein CASSFGDLTGGYNGYTF.

The genes are TRBV12-5 and TRBJ1-3; perhaps TRBD1 as D (6 bases). Per germline, CDR1 LGHNT and CDR2 FRNRAP. With 4 bases removed from V and 2 bases from J, the gap between germline ends came to 18 bases. There are 17 residues in the CDR3. The CDR3 nucleotides read TGTGCTAGTGGTTCCCATCCCTCGGGGGGCGCTGGAAACACCATATATTTT. It translates to CASGSHPSGGAGNTIYF.

J is TRBJ2-7 and V is TRBV12-3 or TRBV12-4; maybe TRBD2 (5 bases). V dropped 5 bases and J dropped 6 bases, with 14 bases sitting between them. The CDR3 contains 13 residues. CDR3 residues: CASSAGLYREQYF. DNA of the CDR3: TGTGCCAGCAGTGCGGGCCTTTATCGCGAGCAGTACTTC.

Only a few counts were recorded for this clone. The J gene is TRBJ1-1, the V gene TRBV7-9, with unresolved D. Germline assignment: CDR1 SEHNR and CDR2 FQNEAQ (reference sequence). V lost 1 base, J lost 4 bases, and 13 bases lay in between. The CDR3 covers 15 residues. This CDR3 is CASSLVSGPSTEAFF. CDR3 nucleotides: TGTGCCAGCAGCTTAGTTTCAGGTCCATCCACTGAAGCTTTCTTT.

CDR3 region: CASSTQAFHPRPQHF. DNA for the CDR3: TGTGCCAGCAGTACACAGGCATTTCACCCTCGGCCCCAGCATTTT. This chain links TRBV28 with TRBJ1-5; D perhaps matches TRBD1 (5 bases). Germline V CDR1 and CDR2: MDHEN, SYDVKM. The CDR3 is 15 residues long. Trimming took 5 bases from V and 9 from J, leaving 20 bases between them.

The chain recombines TRBV10-3 with TRBJ2-7; possibly TRBD1 for D (6 bases). V lost 4 bases, J lost 3 bases, and 13 bases lay in between. Per germline, CDR1 ENHRY and CDR2 SYGVKD. CDR3 length equals 14 residues. The CDR3 here is CAISANRDVYEQYF. In nucleotides, the CDR3 is TGTGCCATCAGTGCCAACAGGGACGTCTACGAGCAGTACTTC.

The chain has TRBV19 and TRBJ2-3; 12 positions agree with TRBD2. The CDR3 consists of 14 residues. V lost 9 bases to trimming and J lost 0 bases; unmatched junction nucleotides: 1. Per germline, CDR1 LNHDA and CDR2 SQIVND (reference sequence). DNA of the CDR3: TGTGCCAGCGGGACTAGCGGGAGCACAGATACGCAGTATTTT. Translation: CASGTSGSTDTQYF. The complete variable domain, with remaining parts taken from reference TRBV19 and TRBJ2-3, reads DGGITQSPKYLFRKEGQNVTLSCEQNLNHDAMYWYRQDPGQGLRLIYYSQIVNDFQKGDIAEGYSVSREKKESFPLTVTSAQKNPTAFYLCASGTSGSTDTQYFGPGTRLTVL.